The sequence of this T cell receptor beta chain was determined in a study of cytomegalovirus exposure and HLA in healthy donors. Study-level background: Genotyping of roughly 400 donors showed that over 65% belonged to the Caucasian-associated ancestry cluster.

This CDR3 contains 17 residues. Germline loops: CDR1 LGHNA, CDR2 YSLEER. V shed 1 base, J shed 5 bases, and the junction held 10 bases outside the gene matches. Findings and limits, study-wide: Certain indistinguishable V segments, among them TRBV6-2 and TRBV6-3, were excluded. Immune exposure information available was restricted to CMV serostatus.

Amplification used 60 Vbeta primers and 13 Jbeta primers. Produced via immunoSEQ multiplex PCR; TCRdb's table is partial and in-frame only. Reported are under 200,000 clones; the ten largest clones contain about 2.2%. In the case of this clone: Its antigen is undetermined.

This clonotype was obtained from a man younger than 45 in good health and CMV-seronegative. The V and J genes are TRBV4-3 and TRBJ2-7; 11 bases are a match to TRBD2. Input material: PBMCs. The CDR3 DNA is TGCGCCAGCAGCCAAGTGCTCCGCCTAGCGGGAGGACACGAGCAGTACTTC. Translated: CASSQVLRLAGGHEQYF.